This TCR beta chain was identified in a study of Graves' ophthalmopathy and Graves' hyperthyroidism. Beta-chain TCR CDR3 regions were amplified from RNA transcripts. The workflow started with a first-round RT-PCR run with HTBI primers and then moved on to a second-round multiplex PCR. Each CDR3 protein is one row after TCRdb ran MiXCR on the multiplex PCR reads. The sample holds about 1.1 million distinct CDR3 sequences; about 36% are singletons and the top ten take around 10%. The CDR3 spans 15 residues. Germline values: CDR1 SGHVS, CDR2 FQNEAQ. V lost 5 bases to trimming and J lost 2 bases; unmatched junction nucleotides: 5. The hyperthyroidism patients, aged 18 to 65, had been newly diagnosed, with under 2 months' duration. Patients were excluded if they had other autoimmune diseases or uncontrolled infections, and likewise if pregnancy or lactation applied. There are many counts of this clonotype.

This clonotype was sampled from an adult man with Graves' hyperthyroidism. V is TRBV7-8 and J is TRBJ2-7; 11 bases map to TRBD1. The sequenced material came from peripheral blood or thyroid tissue (not recorded which). The CDR3 bases are TGTGCCAGCAGCCCGGACAGGGGGCTCACCTACGAGCAGTACTTC. Protein product: CASSPDRGLTYEQYF.